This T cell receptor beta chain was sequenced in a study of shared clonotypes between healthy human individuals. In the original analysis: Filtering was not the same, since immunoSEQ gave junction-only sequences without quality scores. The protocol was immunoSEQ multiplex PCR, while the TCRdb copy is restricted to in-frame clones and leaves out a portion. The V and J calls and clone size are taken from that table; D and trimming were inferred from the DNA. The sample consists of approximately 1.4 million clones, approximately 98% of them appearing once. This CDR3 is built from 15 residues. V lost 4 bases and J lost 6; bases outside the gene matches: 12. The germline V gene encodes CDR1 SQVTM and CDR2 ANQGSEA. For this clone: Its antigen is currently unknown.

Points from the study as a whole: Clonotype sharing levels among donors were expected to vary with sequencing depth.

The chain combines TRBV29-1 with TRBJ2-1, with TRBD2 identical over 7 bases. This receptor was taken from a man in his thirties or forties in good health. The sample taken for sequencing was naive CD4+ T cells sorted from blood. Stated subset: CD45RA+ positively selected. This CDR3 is CSVVGTSDLGNEQFF. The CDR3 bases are TGCAGCGTTGTTGGTACTAGCGACCTTGGCAATGAGCAGTTCTTC.